This entry lists 25 T cell receptor beta chains sequenced from one sample in a study of T cell responses to AZD1222 COVID-19 vaccine. The table came from immunoSEQ multiplex PCR; TCRdb's copy has only in-frame clones and leaves some out. The top ten clones hold about 25% of a sample with 190,000 or so clones, about 88% of them seen once. The sample in question was peripheral blood, obtained 28 days after the second AZD1222 dose. The source is an adult who received the AZD1222 COVID-19 vaccine.

This chain connects TRBV7-2 to TRBJ2-1, with D hard to call. Germline assignment: CDR1 SGHTA and CDR2 FQGNSA. Trimming removed 2 bases at V and 9 bases at J, with 14 bases between. This CDR3 spans 14 amino acids. CDR3 sequence (DNA): TGTGCCAGCAGCTTACAGCTAAGGGCCGCTGAGCAGTTCTTC. Its translation is CASSLQLRAAEQFF.

V usage is TRBV7-3 and J usage is TRBJ1-1; the D gene is possibly TRBD1 (6 bases). The CDR3 runs to 14 residues. The germline V gene encodes CDR1 SGHTA and CDR2 FQGTGA. V was cut by 8 bases and J by 0 bases, with 13 bases left in between. The CDR3 region is CASREQGMNTEAFF. Written as DNA, the CDR3 is TGTGCCAGCCGGGAGCAGGGGATGAACACTGAAGCTTTCTTT.

V is TRBV5-4 and J is TRBJ1-4; TRBD1 matches at 7 bases. This CDR3 comprises 15 residues. Germline trimming cut 4 bases from V and 0 bases from J; bases unmatched to any gene: 3. Germline V gene lookup returns CDR1 SGHNT and CDR2 YYREEE (reference sequence). The CDR3: CASSVGQTTNEKLFF. Here the CDR3 DNA reads TGTGCCAGCAGCGTGGGACAGACAACTAATGAAAAACTGTTTTTT.

The chain joins TRBV11-2 to TRBJ1-1, with D uncertain. V was clipped by 1 base and J by 1 base, with 7 bases between them. Germline CDR1 SGHAT, CDR2 FQNNGV. There are 14 residues in the CDR3. CDR3 sequence (DNA): TGTGCCAGCAGCTTAGTCGGGCCGAACACTGAAGCTTTCTTT. This gives the protein CASSLVGPNTEAFF.

This rearrangement joins TRBV6-4 to TRBJ2-1; TRBD2 agrees at 8 bases. V lost 3 bases, J lost 6 bases, and 7 bases stayed unmatched. Looked up from germline, CDR1 is MRHNA and CDR2 is SNTAGT. CDR3 length equals 15 residues. Here the CDR3 reads CASSDVWTSSNEQFF. The CDR3 DNA reads as TGTGCCAGCAGTGATGTTTGGACTAGCTCCAATGAGCAGTTCTTC.

The chain links TRBV7-3 to TRBJ2-1; TRBD1 matches at 7 bases. Unmatched junction bases numbered 10, after V lost 5 bases and J lost 3 bases. Germline V gene lookup returns CDR1 SGHTA and CDR2 FQGTGA. The CDR3 length is 16 residues. DNA of the CDR3: TGTGCCAGCAGCCTCCGACCCGGGACAGTCTACAATGAGCAGTTCTTC. It translates to CASSLRPGTVYNEQFF.

The chain joins TRBV10-3 to TRBJ2-1; possibly TRBD2 for D (5 bases). This CDR3 is built from 14 residues. Per the germline V gene, CDR1 is ENHRY and CDR2 is SYGVKD. Trimming removed 4 bases at V and 7 bases at J, with 14 bases between. The CDR3, as DNA: TGTGCCATCAGTGGCAGCGGAGCCGGGAATGAGCAGTTCTTC. This sequence encodes CAISGSGAGNEQFF.

The V gene is TRBV5-1, the J gene TRBJ2-5, with 9 bases matching TRBD2. In germline, CDR1 is SGHRS, CDR2 YFSETQ. Losses at the gene ends were 3 bases for V and 2 bases for J; bases not matched to a gene: 5. The CDR3 spans 15 residues. CDR3 DNA: TGCGCCAGCAGCTCCTGGGCGGGAGGGCAAGAGACCCAGTACTTC. Its translation: CASSSWAGGQETQYF.

This clone was detected once. The rearrangement uses TRBV11-3 and TRBJ1-1, with D hard to call. Per germline, CDR1 SGHNT and CDR2 YENEEA. The CDR3 has 13 amino acids. V lost 0 bases and J lost 3, with 5 bases in between. The CDR3 is CASSLEVYTEAFF. CDR3 sequence (DNA): TGTGCCAGCAGCTTAGAGGTATACACTGAAGCTTTCTTT. Drawing the rest from reference TRBV11-3 and TRBJ1-1, the complete variable domain is EAGVVQSPRYKIIEKKQPVAFWCNPISGHNTLYWYLQNLGQGPELLIRYENEEAVDDSQLPKDRFSAERLKGVDSTLKIQPAELGDSAVYLCASSLEVYTEAFFGQGTRLTVV.

The rearrangement uses TRBV18 and TRBJ2-7; 7 bases match TRBD1. This CDR3 region has 15 residues. After removal of 5 bases from V and 1 base from J, the junction contained 8 bases not matched to a gene. From germline, CDR1 is KGHSH and CDR2 LQKENI. As DNA, the CDR3 is TGTGCCAGCTCATCCTCGGGACAGAGGTCCTACGAGCAGTACTTC. Amino acids: CASSSSGQRSYEQYF. Together with reference TRBV18 and TRBJ2-7, the CDR3 gives the full variable domain: NAGVMQNPRHLVRRRGQEARLRCSPMKGHSHVYWYRQLPEEGLKFMVYLQKENIIDESGMPKERFSAEFPKEGPSILRIQQVVRGDSAAYFCASSSSGQRSYEQYFGPGTRLTVT.

This rearrangement joins TRBV28 to TRBJ1-4; D remains ambiguous. The germline CDR1 and CDR2 sequences are MDHEN and SYDVKM. The CDR3 runs 12 residues. Trimming pared 3 bases from V and 8 bases from J, leaving 7 bases between. DNA for the CDR3: TGTGCCAGCAGTTTTTCTCGGGAAAAACTGTTTTTT. It encodes CASSFSREKLFF.

The chain combines TRBV27 with TRBJ2-3; D is unresolved. Trimming cost V 6 bases and J 7 bases, with 14 bases left between them. Germline CDR1 MNHEY, CDR2 SMNVEV (reference sequence). The CDR3 has 13 residues. The CDR3 nucleotides read TGTGCCAGCAGCCCCGACGACCCGAATACGCAGTATTTT. The encoded protein is CASSPDDPNTQYF.

The chain employs TRBV5-1 and TRBJ2-7, with 9 bases matching TRBD1. The CDR3 runs 16 residues. The germline CDR1 and CDR2 sequences are SGHRS and YFSETQ. V dropped 0 bases and J dropped 3; count of bases not matched to a gene: 7. Written as DNA, the CDR3 is TGCGCCAGCAGCTTGGTCGCCGGACAGGGGAACTACGAGCAGTACTTC. Protein product: CASSLVAGQGNYEQYF.

The chain employs TRBV6-1 and TRBJ1-6, with unresolved D. The CDR3 is made up of 18 amino acids. CDR1 and CDR2 (germline): MNHNS, SASEGT. Trimming left V 0 bases short and J 2 bases short, with 14 bases between. CDR3 residues: CASSEAFGIRTYNSPLHF. The CDR3 bases are TGTGCCAGCAGTGAAGCGTTCGGGATAAGGACCTATAATTCACCCCTCCACTTT.

The chain is built from TRBV7-8 and TRBJ2-3; 9 nucleotides match TRBD2. CDR1 and CDR2 (germline): SGHVS, FQNEAQ. V lost 5 bases to trimming and J lost 6 bases; unmatched junction nucleotides: 12. The CDR3 totals 16 residues. CDR3 loop: CASSPPGGRALDTQYF. The DNA for the CDR3 is TGTGCCAGCAGCCCCCCTGGCGGGAGGGCCTTGGATACGCAGTATTTT.

The chain recombines TRBV30 with TRBJ2-5; TRBD2 is a possible D gene (5 bases). The ends were cut back, 4 bases at V and 5 bases at J, with 11 bases in the middle. The CDR3 loop spans 12 amino acids. From germline, CDR1 is GTSNPN and CDR2 SVGIG (reference sequence). The CDR3 DNA is TGTGCCTGGAATCCGGGAACGGAGACCCAGTACTTC. It translates to CAWNPGTETQYF.

The chain is built from TRBV6-4 and TRBJ2-3; D not certain. Trimming took off 4 bases at V and 3 bases at J, with 11 bases between the two ends. CDR3 length: 14 amino acids. The germline V gene encodes CDR1 MRHNA and CDR2 SNTAGT. CDR3: CASSASLVTDTQYF. The CDR3 nucleotides are TGTGCCAGCAGTGCTTCGCTAGTAACAGATACGCAGTATTTT.

This chain uses TRBV6-5 with TRBJ1-4; D is ambiguous. Trimming stripped 6 bases from V and 13 bases from J, with 12 bases between. Germline CDR1 and CDR2: MNHEY and SVGAGI. This CDR3 has 11 residues. CDR3 sequence: CASSQGPRLFF. For the CDR3, the DNA is TGTGCCAGCAGCCAAGGTCCAAGACTGTTTTTT.

The rearrangement uses TRBV4-3 and TRBJ1-5, with D perhaps matching TRBD1 (5 bases). CDR3 length equals 16 residues. The V and J ends lost 0 bases and 2 bases respectively, with 11 bases between them. Germline V gene data show CDR1 as LGHNA and CDR2 as YSLEER. The CDR3 loop reads CASSQEVQGGNQPQHF. The CDR3 DNA sequence: TGCGCCAGCAGCCAAGAGGTGCAGGGCGGCAATCAGCCCCAGCATTTT.

This clone was seen a single time. The genes are TRBV18 and TRBJ2-2; D is unresolved. Trimming took 3 bases from V and 4 from J, leaving 12 bases between them. The CDR3 extends over 15 amino acids. The germline gives CDR1 KGHSH, CDR2 LQKENI. The CDR3 nucleotides are TGTGCCAGCTCACCTTTCCTGGATGCCACCGGGGAGCTGTTTTTT. The encoded protein is CASSPFLDATGELFF. The complete variable domain, with remaining parts taken from reference TRBV18 and TRBJ2-2, reads NAGVMQNPRHLVRRRGQEARLRCSPMKGHSHVYWYRQLPEEGLKFMVYLQKENIIDESGMPKERFSAEFPKEGPSILRIQQVVRGDSAAYFCASSPFLDATGELFFGEGSRLTVL.

The V gene is TRBV2, the J gene TRBJ1-1, with 10 bases aligning to TRBD1. Germline CDR1 is SNHLY and CDR2 is FYNNEI. The CDR3 covers 15 residues. Unmatched junction bases numbered 6, after V lost 4 bases and J lost 4 bases. CDR3: CASSGGTGDPTEAFF. DNA of the CDR3: TGTGCCAGCAGTGGGGGGACAGGGGATCCCACTGAAGCTTTCTTT.

This clone has just one count. V is TRBV2 and J is TRBJ2-5; D call uncertain. Per germline, CDR1 SNHLY and CDR2 FYNNEI. The CDR3 covers 11 residues. V was shortened by 4 bases and J by 7 bases, with 7 bases between the two germline ends. The CDR3 is CASSARLTQYF. CDR3 nucleotide sequence: TGTGCCAGCAGTGCACGGTTGACCCAGTACTTC.

This clone has a single count. V and J are TRBV7-9 and TRBJ1-5, with no clear D. CDR3 length: 11 residues. In germline, CDR1 is SEHNR, CDR2 FQNEAQ (reference sequence). The V gene lost 5 bases and the J gene lost 9 bases, with 8 bases spanning the gap. CDR3 sequence: CASSLEGPQHF. CDR3 bases: TGTGCCAGCAGCCTCGAAGGGCCCCAGCATTTT. The complete variable domain, with remaining parts taken from reference TRBV7-9 and TRBJ1-5, reads DTGVSQNPRHKITKRGQNVTFRCDPISEHNRLYWYRQTLGQGPEFLTYFQNEAQLEKSRLLSDRFSAERPKGSFSTLEIQRTEQGDSAMYLCASSLEGPQHFGDGTRLSIL.

V gene TRBV27 combines with J gene TRBJ1-2, with a weak D call TRBD1 (5 bases). V was cut by 5 bases and J by 2 bases, with 15 bases left in between. Per the germline V gene, CDR1 is MNHEY and CDR2 is SMNVEV (reference sequence). This CDR3 is 15 amino acids long. The CDR3 DNA follows: TGTGCCAGCAGTCCTTGGACAAATCCCAACTATGGCTACACCTTC. It translates to CASSPWTNPNYGYTF.

The chain joins TRBV6-6 to TRBJ2-2; 9 bases fit TRBD2. From germline, CDR1 is MNHNY and CDR2 SVGAGI (reference sequence). This CDR3 is built from 16 residues. Germline trimming cut 2 bases from V and 8 bases from J; bases unmatched to any gene: 9. This CDR3 is CASSYGDSGRGGELFF. The CDR3 nucleotides are TGTGCCAGCAGTTACGGGGATAGCGGGAGAGGGGGGGAGCTGTTTTTT.